The 12 T cell receptor beta chains presented below share a single source sample, sequenced in a study of PD-1 blockade in mismatch repair-deficient tumors. The method was immunoSEQ multiplex PCR; TCRdb's version includes in-frame clones alone and lacks a portion of them. This sample has tens of thousands of clones, with 70% to 85% found just once. This material consisted of peripheral blood, taken 2 weeks after starting pembrolizumab. The source of these receptors is an adult with mismatch repair-deficient cancer.

This chain links TRBV10-3 with TRBJ1-1, with D maybe TRBD1 (5 bases). Looked up from germline, CDR1 is ENHRY and CDR2 is SYGVKD. Trimming left V 2 bases short and J 2 bases short, with 12 bases between. The CDR3 spans 15 residues. CDR3 nucleotide sequence: TGTGCCATCAGTGAGAAAATTGGGGGAAACACTGAAGCTTTCTTT. This codes for CAISEKIGGNTEAFF.

The gene calls are TRBV4-2 and TRBJ2-1; 7 positions match TRBD1. The CDR3 covers 16 residues. The germline CDR1 and CDR2 sequences are LGHNA and YNFKEQ. The trim removed 2 bases at V and 7 bases at J, leaving 11 bases unmatched. The CDR3 nucleotides read TGTGCCAGCAGCCAAAATACAGGGGCTAATACAAATGAGCAGTTCTTC. This sequence encodes CASSQNTGANTNEQFF.

This chain links TRBV11-2 with TRBJ2-3; 13 nucleotides line up with TRBD2. This CDR3 spans 18 amino acids. Germline V gene data show CDR1 as SGHAT and CDR2 as FQNNGV. V lost 1 base and J lost 4; bases outside the gene matches: 8. CDR3 sequence: CASSLGTSGRVPADTQYF. CDR3 bases: TGTGCCAGCAGCTTAGGGACTAGCGGGAGAGTTCCAGCAGATACGCAGTATTTT.

This chain links TRBV10-1 with TRBJ2-7; D is tentatively TRBD1 or TRBD2 (5 bases each). The CDR3 has 14 amino acids. Germline values: CDR1 WNHNN, CDR2 SYGVQD (reference sequence). Trimming took 0 bases from V and 7 from J, leaving 13 bases between them. The CDR3 nucleotides are TGCGCCAGCAGTGAGTCGGGGACCGGCCGGGAGCAGTACTTC. Residues: CASSESGTGREQYF.

The J gene is TRBJ2-1, the V gene TRBV27; 9 positions match TRBD1. This CDR3 comprises 14 residues. Per the germline V gene, CDR1 is MNHEY and CDR2 is SMNVEV (reference sequence). The V segment lost 7 bases and the J segment 10 bases; nucleotides outside the gene matches: 11. This CDR3 is CASTQGTGLGEQFF. CDR3 nucleotides: TGTGCCAGCACCCAAGGGACAGGGCTGGGGGAGCAGTTCTTC.

This chain uses TRBV4-2 with TRBJ2-2, with 10 bases identical to TRBD2. This CDR3 contains 16 residues. Germline-derived CDR1 and CDR2 are LGHNA and YNFKEQ. The J segment lost 9 bases and the V segment lost 4 bases, leaving 11 bases of the junction unmatched. This CDR3 reads CASSPDVAGGLRELFF. For the CDR3, the DNA is TGTGCCAGCAGCCCTGACGTAGCGGGAGGACTCCGGGAGCTGTTTTTT.

V usage is TRBV11-2 and J usage is TRBJ2-7; D is perhaps TRBD1 (6 bases). V was trimmed by 10 bases and J by 6 bases, leaving 22 bases between them. CDR1 and CDR2 (germline): SGHAT, FQNNGV. The CDR3 totals 14 residues. In nucleotides, the CDR3 is TGTGCCACTCGCCCGACAGGTCTACTCTTCGAGCAGTACTTC. This sequence encodes CATRPTGLLFEQYF.

Notes on this clone: This sample includes further DNA sequences coding for the same CDR3. The rearrangement uses TRBV9 and TRBJ1-3; D possibly corresponds to TRBD1 (5 bases). CDR3 length: 14 amino acids. Germline lookup yields CDR1 SGDLS and CDR2 YYNGEE. V lost 0 bases and J 3 bases, leaving 7 bases between the germline ends. Here the CDR3 DNA reads TGTGCCAGCAGCGTAGTAGGGGATGGAAACACCATATATTTT. Amino acid sequence: CASSVVGDGNTIYF.

The chain joins TRBV9 to TRBJ2-1, with TRBD1 matching 7 bases. Germline lookup yields CDR1 SGDLS and CDR2 YYNGEE. Germline trimming cut 0 bases from V and 2 bases from J; bases unmatched to any gene: 2. CDR3 length equals 15 residues. The CDR3 region is CASSVADRTYNEQFF. CDR3 DNA: TGTGCCAGCAGCGTAGCGGACAGGACCTACAATGAGCAGTTCTTC.

The chain carries TRBV29-1 and TRBJ1-1, with unresolved D. The V gene's germline CDR1 is SQVTM and CDR2 ANQGSEA. This CDR3 is 15 amino acids long. The V and J ends lost 6 bases and 0 bases respectively, with 17 bases between them. The CDR3 DNA sequence: TGCAGCGTCAGAAGCGGGAGTGGGATGAACACTGAAGCTTTCTTT. Amino acid sequence: CSVRSGSGMNTEAFF. Filled out from reference TRBV29-1 and TRBJ1-1, the complete variable domain reads SAVISQKPSRDICQRGTSLTIQCQVDSQVTMMFWYRQQPGQSLTLIATANQGSEATYESGFVIDKFPISRPNLTFSTLTVSNMSPEDSSIYLCSVRSGSGMNTEAFFGQGTRLTVV.

This chain connects TRBV7-3 to TRBJ2-2, with 10 bases lining up with TRBD1. The CDR3 is 17 residues long. The trim removed 1 base at V and 5 bases at J, leaving 7 bases unmatched. The germline V gene encodes CDR1 SGHTA and CDR2 FQGTGA. CDR3 in DNA: TGTGCCAGCAGCTTAATTCCACCGGGACAGGGGACCGGGGAGCTGTTTTTT. Translation gives CASSLIPPGQGTGELFF.

The CDR3 bases are TGTGCCAGCAGCCACACCATTGATACGCAGTATTTT. This codes for CASSHTIDTQYF. The V call is TRBV27, the J call TRBJ2-3, with unresolved D. Trimming pared 6 bases from V and 6 bases from J, leaving 10 bases between. The CDR3 runs 12 residues. Per the germline V gene, CDR1 is MNHEY and CDR2 is SMNVEV (reference sequence).